This paragraph reports one TCR beta chain. As yet, its antigen is unknown. Time point given: inflamed ileum from the surgical specimen. Patients were adults with ileal or ileocolonic Crohn's disease needing resection. This record belongs to a study of T cell repertoires in ileal Crohn's disease. Study summary: Surgery for a complication: stricturing in 61%, penetrating in 39%. Study-wide points: All patients with clonality above 26.8% had endoscopic recurrence. Active smokers at surgery had more clonal expansions than non-smokers.

Only in-frame clones appear in the TCRdb table, and some are missing; sequencing was by immunoSEQ multiplex PCR. This repertoire shows 10,000 to 11,000 clones, around nine tenths found once; its top ten account for around a tenth. The length of the CDR3 is 16 residues. CDR1 and CDR2 from the germline V gene are MDHEN and SYDVKM. With 5 bases clipped from V and 8 bases from J, the junction kept 12 bases outside the gene matches. The rearrangement joins TRBV28 to TRBJ1-4; 9 nucleotides line up with TRBD1. Sequenced: ileal tissue. The TCR comes from an adult with Crohn's disease. The CDR3 reads CASSPHRTGENEKLFF. Written as DNA, the CDR3 is TGTGCCAGCAGTCCCCATCGGACAGGGGAAAACGAAAAACTGTTTTTT.